The 17 T cell receptor beta chains listed next were all sequenced from one sample in a study of T cell responses to AZD1222 COVID-19 vaccine. The protocol was immunoSEQ multiplex PCR, while the TCRdb copy is restricted to in-frame clones and leaves out a portion. The table records some 110,000 clones, 88% of them present only once. The source material was peripheral blood, sampled on day 0 of AZD1222 vaccination. Receptor source: an adult in good health.

The CDR3 loop reads CASSHETSGRTEQFF. CDR3 sequence (DNA): TGTGCCAGCAGTCACGAGACTAGCGGGAGGACGGAGCAGTTCTTC. The chain uses TRBV3-1 (or the pseudogene TRBV3-2) and TRBJ2-1; 13 bases align to TRBD2. Germline CDR1 and CDR2: LGHDT and YNNKEL (reference sequence). The CDR3 contains 15 residues. The V segment lost 6 bases and the J segment 10 bases; nucleotides outside the gene matches: 9.

The rearrangement uses TRBV5-1 and TRBJ1-1, with TRBD1 matching over 7 bases. V gave up 2 bases and J gave up 5 bases; unmatched junction bases: 9. The CDR3 is made up of 15 amino acids. Germline CDR1 is SGHRS and CDR2 is YFSETQ. The CDR3 nucleotides read TGCGCCAGCAGCTTACGACAGGGAGGCGAGACTGAAGCTTTCTTT. Translation gives CASSLRQGGETEAFF. Combining the CDR3 with reference TRBV5-1 and TRBJ1-1 gives the whole variable domain KAGVTQTPRYLIKTRGQQVTLSCSPISGHRSVSWYQQTPGQGLQFLFEYFSETQRNKGNFPGRFSGRQFSNSRSEMNVSTLELGDSALYLCASSLRQGGETEAFFGQGTRLTVV.

This chain links TRBV2 with TRBJ2-1, with D uncertain. V was pared by 6 bases and J by 5 bases, with 5 bases between. CDR3 size: 11 residues. Per germline, CDR1 SNHLY and CDR2 FYNNEI. CDR3 amino acids: CASSFDNEQFF. In DNA form, the CDR3 reads TGTGCCAGCAGCTTCGACAATGAGCAGTTCTTC. The full variable domain, completed using reference TRBV2 and TRBJ2-1, is EPEVTQTPSHQVTQMGQEVILRCVPISNHLYFYWYRQILGQKVEFLVSFYNNEISEKSEIFDDQFSVERPDGSNFTLKIRSTKLEDSAMYFCASSFDNEQFFGPGTRLTVL.

The gene calls are TRBV4-3 and TRBJ2-2; D not certain. Germline CDR1 and CDR2: LGHNA and YSLEER. Trimming pared 0 bases from V and 4 bases from J, leaving 12 bases between. CDR3 size: 16 residues. As DNA, the CDR3 is TGCGCCAGCAGCCAAGATTGGGTCTCAAGCACCGGGGAGCTGTTTTTT. Its translation: CASSQDWVSSTGELFF.

The chain has TRBV29-1 and TRBJ2-5; 7 bases agree with TRBD1. CDR3 length: 12 residues. In germline, CDR1 is SQVTM, CDR2 ANQGSEA. The CDR3 sequence is CSQGVGQETQYF. The CDR3 coding sequence is TGCTCTCAGGGGGTCGGGCAAGAGACCCAGTACTTC.

The rearrangement links TRBV28 to TRBJ2-7; tentative D call: TRBD1 (6 bases). V lost 1 base and J 3 bases, leaving 16 bases between the germline ends. Per germline, CDR1 MDHEN and CDR2 SYDVKM. CDR3 size: 16 residues. As DNA, the CDR3 is TGTGCCAGCAGTTTATCCGGCCGCAGGGGTGACTACGAGCAGTACTTC. Translating gives CASSLSGRRGDYEQYF.

The J gene is TRBJ1-1, the V gene TRBV5-1; TRBD1 aligns across 9 bases. CDR1 is SGHRS, CDR2 YFSETQ, per germline. This CDR3 spans 12 amino acids. With V trimmed by 5 bases and J by 11 bases, 7 bases remained unmatched. The CDR3 DNA sequence: TGCGCCAGCAGACGGGACAGGGACGAGGCTTTCTTT. Its translation is CASRRDRDEAFF.

The J gene is TRBJ2-1, the V gene TRBV7-2; 12 bases line up with TRBD1. Germline CDR1 and CDR2: SGHTA and FQGNSA. V shed 4 bases and J 12 bases; nucleotides not matched to a gene: 13. The CDR3 sequence is 16 residues long. For the CDR3, the DNA is TGTGCCAGCAGCTCGGGACAGGGGGCCGGGACGGTAGTGCAGTTCTTC. As protein: CASSSGQGAGTVVQFF.

This chain joins TRBV6-4 and TRBJ1-1; D is uncertain. Germline assignment: CDR1 MRHNA and CDR2 SNTAGT. V gave up 6 bases and J gave up 1 base, with 9 bases separating them. This CDR3 has 13 amino acids. Written as DNA, the CDR3 is TGTGCCAGCAGAAGGACTGGGAACACTGAAGCTTTCTTT. This gives the protein CASRRTGNTEAFF.

The gene calls are TRBV27 and TRBJ2-1; TRBD2 matches 10 bases. CDR1 and CDR2 from the germline V gene are MNHEY and SMNVEV (reference sequence). Losses at the gene ends were 7 bases for V and 5 bases for J; bases not matched to a gene: 8. The CDR3 has 15 amino acids. CDR3 region: CASTFLAGENNEQFF. DNA for the CDR3: TGTGCCAGCACCTTCCTAGCGGGAGAAAACAATGAGCAGTTCTTC.

The V gene is TRBV5-1, the J gene TRBJ1-6, with TRBD1 matching 10 bases. The germline CDR1 and CDR2 sequences are SGHRS and YFSETQ. The CDR3 extends over 16 amino acids. V was clipped by 0 bases and J by 10 bases; unmatched bases: 7. CDR3 DNA sequence: TGCGCCAGCAGCTTGGGACAGGGGGCCCTCGGATCACCCCTCCACTTT. Its protein product is CASSLGQGALGSPLHF.

The chain couples TRBV19 to TRBJ2-1; 12 bases are shared with TRBD2. The V segment lost 4 bases and the J segment 3 bases; nucleotides outside the gene matches: 7. The length of the CDR3 is 17 residues. In germline, CDR1 is LNHDA, CDR2 SQIVND (reference sequence). The CDR3 bases are TGTGCCAGTAGTACCAGGGGACTAGCGGGCGACTACAATGAGCAGTTCTTC. It codes for CASSTRGLAGDYNEQFF.

The chain employs TRBV4-2 and TRBJ2-2; D is perhaps TRBD2 (6 bases). The length of the CDR3 is 15 residues. The V end was cut by 4 bases, the J end by 6 bases, with 15 bases between. In germline, CDR1 is LGHNA, CDR2 YNFKEQ. The CDR3, as DNA: TGTGCCAGCAGCCTTCCGCGGGGCTCACCCGGGGAGCTGTTTTTT. This codes for CASSLPRGSPGELFF.

V usage is TRBV7-8 and J usage is TRBJ1-5, with TRBD1 as a possible D gene (6 bases). CDR1 is SGHVS, CDR2 FQNEAQ, per germline. V gave up 5 bases and J gave up 0 bases, with 14 bases separating them. The CDR3 covers 16 residues. The CDR3 sequence: CASSLSRTVSNQPQHF. The CDR3 DNA reads TGTGCCAGCAGCCTAAGTAGGACAGTTAGCAATCAGCCCCAGCATTTT.

The genes are TRBV12-3 or TRBV12-4 and TRBJ2-4; possibly TRBD2 for D (5 bases). The CDR3 runs 13 residues. V was cut by 5 bases and J by 7 bases, with 12 bases left in between. The CDR3 DNA follows: TGTGCCAGCAGTACCGGAGGTTGGAACATTCAGTACTTC. Residues: CASSTGGWNIQYF.

The rearrangement joins TRBV2 to TRBJ2-1; D unclear. V was pared by 2 bases and J by 0 bases, with 26 bases between. The CDR3 extends over 21 amino acids. In germline, CDR1 is SNHLY, CDR2 FYNNEI. CDR3 region: CASSELFFTGPTENSYNEQFF. The DNA of the CDR3 is TGTGCCAGCAGTGAATTATTTTTCACTGGGCCCACTGAGAACTCCTACAATGAGCAGTTCTTC.

This chain uses TRBV7-9 with TRBJ1-6; D not resolved. V lost 3 bases and J lost 4, with 7 bases in between. Germline CDR1 and CDR2: SEHNR and FQNEAQ (reference sequence). The CDR3 length is 14 residues. The CDR3 sequence: CASSFASYNSPLHF. DNA for the CDR3: TGTGCCAGCAGCTTTGCGTCTTATAATTCACCCCTCCACTTT.